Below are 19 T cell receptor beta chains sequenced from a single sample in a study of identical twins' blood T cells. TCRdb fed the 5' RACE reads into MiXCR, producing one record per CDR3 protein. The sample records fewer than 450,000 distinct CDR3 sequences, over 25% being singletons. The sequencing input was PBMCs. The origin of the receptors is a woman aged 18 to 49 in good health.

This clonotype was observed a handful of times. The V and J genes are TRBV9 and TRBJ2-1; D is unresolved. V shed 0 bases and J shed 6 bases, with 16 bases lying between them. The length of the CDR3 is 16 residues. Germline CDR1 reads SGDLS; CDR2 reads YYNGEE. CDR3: CASSVGNYAAANEQFF. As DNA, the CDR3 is TGTGCCAGCAGCGTAGGTAACTATGCGGCGGCCAATGAGCAGTTCTTC.

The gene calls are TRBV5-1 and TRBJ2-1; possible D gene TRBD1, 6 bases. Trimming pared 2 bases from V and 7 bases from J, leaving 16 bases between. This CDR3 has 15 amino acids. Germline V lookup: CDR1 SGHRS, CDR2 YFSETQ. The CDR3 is CASSLAAVGANEQFF. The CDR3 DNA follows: TGCGCCAGCAGCTTAGCCGCCGTGGGGGCAAATGAGCAGTTCTTC.

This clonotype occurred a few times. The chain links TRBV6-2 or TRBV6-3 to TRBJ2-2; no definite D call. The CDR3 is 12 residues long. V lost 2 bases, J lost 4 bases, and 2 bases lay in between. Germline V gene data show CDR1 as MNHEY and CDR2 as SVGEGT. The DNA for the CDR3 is TGTGCCAGCAGTTACGTCACCGGGGAGCTGTTTTTT. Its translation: CASSYVTGELFF.

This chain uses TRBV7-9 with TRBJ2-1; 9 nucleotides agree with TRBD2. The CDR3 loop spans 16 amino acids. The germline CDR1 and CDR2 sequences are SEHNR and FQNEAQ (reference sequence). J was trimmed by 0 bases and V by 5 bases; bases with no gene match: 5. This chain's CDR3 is CASSVTSGYSYNEQFF. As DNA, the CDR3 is TGTGCCAGCAGCGTCACTAGCGGGTACTCCTACAATGAGCAGTTCTTC.

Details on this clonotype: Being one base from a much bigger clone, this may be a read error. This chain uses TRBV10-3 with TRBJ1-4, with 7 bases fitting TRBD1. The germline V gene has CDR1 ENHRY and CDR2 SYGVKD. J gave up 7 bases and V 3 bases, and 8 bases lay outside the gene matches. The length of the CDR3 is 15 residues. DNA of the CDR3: TGTGCCATCAGTGACCAGGGACAGTGTCGTGAAAAACTGTTTTTT. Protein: CAISDQGQCREKLFF.

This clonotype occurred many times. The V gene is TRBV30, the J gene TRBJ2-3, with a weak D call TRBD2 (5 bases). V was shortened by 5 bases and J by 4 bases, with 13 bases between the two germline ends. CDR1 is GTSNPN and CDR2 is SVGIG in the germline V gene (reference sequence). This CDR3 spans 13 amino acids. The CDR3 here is CAWERVGADTQYF. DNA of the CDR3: TGTGCCTGGGAGAGGGTAGGAGCAGATACGCAGTATTTT.

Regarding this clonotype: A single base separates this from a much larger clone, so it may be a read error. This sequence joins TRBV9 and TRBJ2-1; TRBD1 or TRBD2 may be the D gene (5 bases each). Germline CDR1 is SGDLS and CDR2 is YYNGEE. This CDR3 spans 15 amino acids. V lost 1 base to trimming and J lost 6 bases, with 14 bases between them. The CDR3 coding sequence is TGTGCCAGCAGCGTATCCGGGGCAGTAACCAATGAGCAGTTCTTC. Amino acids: CASSVSGAVTNEQFF.

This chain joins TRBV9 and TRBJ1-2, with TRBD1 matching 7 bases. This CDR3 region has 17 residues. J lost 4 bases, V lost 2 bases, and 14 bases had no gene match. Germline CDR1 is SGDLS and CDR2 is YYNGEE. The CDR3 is CASSVHVSEGATYGYTF. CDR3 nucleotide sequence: TGTGCCAGCAGCGTCCACGTCTCTGAGGGGGCGACCTATGGCTACACCTTC.

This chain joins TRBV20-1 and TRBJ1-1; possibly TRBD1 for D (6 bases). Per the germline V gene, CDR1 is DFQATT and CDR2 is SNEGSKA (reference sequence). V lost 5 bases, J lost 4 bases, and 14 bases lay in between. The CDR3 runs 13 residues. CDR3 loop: CSAYYRAGTEAFF. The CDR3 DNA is TGCAGTGCTTATTACAGGGCTGGCACTGAAGCTTTCTTT.

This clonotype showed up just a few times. CDR3: CASSLQNGHQYGYTF. The DNA for the CDR3 is TGTGCCAGCTCACTCCAAAATGGACATCAGTATGGCTACACCTTC. The chain employs TRBV18 and TRBJ1-2, with D tentatively TRBD1 (5 bases). CDR1 KGHSH and CDR2 LQKENI come from the germline V gene. CDR3 length: 15 amino acids. The V end lost 4 bases, the J end lost 5 bases, and 17 bases lay between the germline ends.

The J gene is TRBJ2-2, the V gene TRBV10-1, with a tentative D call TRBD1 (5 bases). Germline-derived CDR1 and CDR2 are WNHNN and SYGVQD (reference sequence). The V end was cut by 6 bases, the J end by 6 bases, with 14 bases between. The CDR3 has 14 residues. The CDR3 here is CASSAQAIAGELFF. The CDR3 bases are TGCGCCAGCAGCGCACAGGCTATCGCCGGGGAGCTGTTTTTT.

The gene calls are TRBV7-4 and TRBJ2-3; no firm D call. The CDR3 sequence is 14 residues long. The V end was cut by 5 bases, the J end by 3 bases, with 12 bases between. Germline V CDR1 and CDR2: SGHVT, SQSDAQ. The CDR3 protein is CASSKEMGTDTQYF. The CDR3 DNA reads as TGTGCCAGCAGCAAAGAGATGGGGACAGATACGCAGTATTTT. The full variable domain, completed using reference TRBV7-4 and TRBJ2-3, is GAGVSQSPRYKVAKRGRDVALRCDSISGHVTLYWYRQTLGQGSEVLTYSQSDAQRDKSGRPSGRFSAERPERSVSTLKIQRTEQGDSAVYLCASSKEMGTDTQYFGPGTRLTVL.

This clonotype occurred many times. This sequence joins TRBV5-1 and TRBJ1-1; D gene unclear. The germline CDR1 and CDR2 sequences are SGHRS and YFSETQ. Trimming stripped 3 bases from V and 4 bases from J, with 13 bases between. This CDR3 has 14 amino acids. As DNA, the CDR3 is TGCGCCAGCAGCTCACACCCTCCGAGCACTGAAGCTTTCTTT. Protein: CASSSHPPSTEAFF.

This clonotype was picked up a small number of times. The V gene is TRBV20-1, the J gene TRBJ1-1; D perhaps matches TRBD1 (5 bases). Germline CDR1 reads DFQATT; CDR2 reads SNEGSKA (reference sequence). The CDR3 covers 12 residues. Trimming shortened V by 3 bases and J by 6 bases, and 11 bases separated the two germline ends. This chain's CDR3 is CSASRVRAEAFF. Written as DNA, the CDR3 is TGCAGTGCTAGCAGGGTGAGGGCTGAAGCTTTCTTT.

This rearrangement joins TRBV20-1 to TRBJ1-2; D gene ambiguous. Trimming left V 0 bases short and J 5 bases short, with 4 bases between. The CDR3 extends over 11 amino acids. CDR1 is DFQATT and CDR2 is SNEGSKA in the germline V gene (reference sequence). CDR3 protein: CSARDLYGYTF. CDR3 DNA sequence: TGCAGTGCTAGAGATTTGTATGGCTACACCTTC.

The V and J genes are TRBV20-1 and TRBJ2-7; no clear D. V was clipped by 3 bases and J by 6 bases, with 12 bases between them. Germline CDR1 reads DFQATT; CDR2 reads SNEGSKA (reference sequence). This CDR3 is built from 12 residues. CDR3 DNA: TGCAGTGCTAGTACGATGGCCATCGAGCAGTACTTC. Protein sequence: CSASTMAIEQYF.

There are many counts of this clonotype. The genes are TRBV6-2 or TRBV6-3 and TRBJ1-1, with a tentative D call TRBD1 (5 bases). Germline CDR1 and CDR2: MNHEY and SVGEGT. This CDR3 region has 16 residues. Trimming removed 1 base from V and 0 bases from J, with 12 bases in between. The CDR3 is CASSYWSARVNTEAFF. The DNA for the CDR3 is TGTGCCAGCAGTTACTGGTCGGCCAGGGTGAACACTGAAGCTTTCTTT.

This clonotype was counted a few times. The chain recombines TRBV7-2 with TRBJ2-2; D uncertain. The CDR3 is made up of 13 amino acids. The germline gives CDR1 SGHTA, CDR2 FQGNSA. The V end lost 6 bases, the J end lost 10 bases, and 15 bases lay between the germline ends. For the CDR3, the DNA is TGTGCCAGCAGTTCGTGGGTGACACAGGAGCTGTTTTTT. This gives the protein CASSSWVTQELFF.

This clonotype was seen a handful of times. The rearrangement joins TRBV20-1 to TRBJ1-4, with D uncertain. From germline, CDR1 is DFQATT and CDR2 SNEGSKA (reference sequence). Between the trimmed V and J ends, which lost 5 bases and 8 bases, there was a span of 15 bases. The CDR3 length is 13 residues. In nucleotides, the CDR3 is TGCAGTGCTTTGACTATCTTAGGAGAAAAACTGTTTTTT. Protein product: CSALTILGEKLFF.